These 21 T cell receptor beta chains came from one sample sequenced in a study of CD8 T cells in ankylosing spondylitis. TCRdb itself ran the 5' RACE reads through MiXCR, one entry per CDR3 protein. The sample lists a few hundred thousand distinct CDR3 sequences, roughly 10% occurring once. The sample comprised blood, either unsorted or a sorted T cell fraction (not recorded which). These receptor sequences come from a male donor with ankylosing spondylitis or in good health (not recorded which).

This clonotype was detected many times. The chain couples TRBV20-1 to TRBJ2-7; no definite D call. In germline, CDR1 is DFQATT, CDR2 SNEGSKA (reference sequence). This CDR3 is built from 13 residues. V lost 6 bases, J lost 3 bases, and 15 bases lay in between. The CDR3 reads CSAQKDGFYEQYF. The DNA for the CDR3 is TGCAGTGCACAGAAGGACGGGTTCTACGAGCAGTACTTC.

This clonotype was observed at least ten times. The chain couples TRBV5-1 to TRBJ1-2, with D maybe TRBD1 (6 bases). CDR1 is SGHRS and CDR2 is YFSETQ in the germline V gene. This CDR3 contains 13 residues. The V gene lost 0 bases and the J gene lost 8 bases, with 11 bases spanning the gap. The CDR3 bases are TGCGCCAGCAGCTTGGATGACGGGGGCGGCTACACCTTC. Its translation is CASSLDDGGGYTF. Based on the CDR3 plus reference TRBV5-1 and TRBJ1-2, the full variable domain is KAGVTQTPRYLIKTRGQQVTLSCSPISGHRSVSWYQQTPGQGLQFLFEYFSETQRNKGNFPGRFSGRQFSNSRSEMNVSTLELGDSALYLCASSLDDGGGYTFGSGTRLTVV.

CDR3 bases: TGTGCCAGCAGCGCGGGACGGGAGGGGACCGAGCAGTACTTC. Translated, it gives CASSAGREGTEQYF. This chain links TRBV13 with TRBJ2-7; 8 bases map to TRBD2. CDR3 size: 14 residues. The germline V gene encodes CDR1 PRHDT and CDR2 FYEKMQ (reference sequence). Unmatched junction bases numbered 9, after V lost 5 bases and J lost 6 bases. The complete variable domain, with remaining parts taken from reference TRBV13 and TRBJ2-7, reads AAGVIQSPRHLIKEKRETATLKCYPIPRHDTVYWYQQGPGQDPQFLISFYEKMQSDKGSIPDRFSAQQFSDYHSELNMSSLELGDSALYFCASSAGREGTEQYFGPGTRLTVT.

In its sample, this clonotype was seen many times. J is TRBJ2-5 and V is TRBV29-1; D remains ambiguous. Germline V gene data show CDR1 as SQVTM and CDR2 as ANQGSEA. V lost 6 bases and J lost 7, with 9 bases in between. The CDR3 is 10 residues long. CDR3 region: CSVMWGTQYF. The CDR3 region has the DNA TGCAGCGTCATGTGGGGGACCCAGTACTTC.

This clonotype has only a few counts. The V call is TRBV11-2, the J call TRBJ2-4; maybe TRBD1 (6 bases). The germline V gene has CDR1 SGHAT and CDR2 FQNNGV. With 1 base removed from V and 4 bases from J, the gap between germline ends came to 17 bases. The CDR3 length is 17 residues. Here the CDR3 reads CASSLVSTGWSKNIQYF. The CDR3 DNA is TGTGCCAGCAGCTTAGTCTCTACAGGGTGGAGTAAAAACATTCAGTACTTC.

This clonotype was found a few times. V gene TRBV3-1 combines with J gene TRBJ2-6; no clear D gene. V was trimmed by 0 bases and J by 2 bases, leaving 5 bases between them. This CDR3 contains 15 residues. Germline V gene sequence: CDR1 LGHDT, CDR2 YNNKEL (reference sequence). The CDR3 nucleotides are TGTGCCAGCAGCCAAGATCACACTGGGGCCAACGTCCTGACTTTC. It translates to CASSQDHTGANVLTF.

In this sample, this clonotype turned up many times. This chain connects TRBV25-1 to TRBJ2-1; 7 positions agree with TRBD1. Germline values: CDR1 MGHDK, CDR2 SYGVNS. The V and J ends lost 3 bases and 6 bases, in that order; junction bases with no gene match: 14. The CDR3 sequence is 17 residues long. In DNA, the CDR3 is TGTGCCAGCAGTGACCCTCCCGACAGGGTGGGGATCAATGAGCAGTTCTTC. This gives the protein CASSDPPDRVGINEQFF. The whole variable domain, filled in from reference TRBV25-1 and TRBJ2-1, reads EADIYQTPRYLVIGTGKKITLECSQTMGHDKMYWYQQDPGMELHLIHYSYGVNSTEKGDLSSESTVSRIRTEHFPLTLESARPSHTSQYLCASSDPPDRVGINEQFFGPGTRLTVL.

This clonotype was counted between two and nine times. This chain links TRBV2 with TRBJ2-1; maybe TRBD1 (5 bases). With 4 bases removed from V and 6 bases from J, the gap between germline ends came to 7 bases. The CDR3 is 12 amino acids. The germline V gene has CDR1 SNHLY and CDR2 FYNNEI. The CDR3 sequence is CASSGGANEQFF. CDR3 nucleotides: TGTGCCAGCAGTGGTGGGGCCAATGAGCAGTTCTTC.

The chain couples TRBV9 to TRBJ1-2, with 9 bases that match TRBD1. The CDR3 is made up of 14 amino acids. Trimming cost V 0 bases and J 5 bases; bases outside gene matches: 2. The germline gives CDR1 SGDLS, CDR2 YYNGEE. CDR3 coding DNA: TGTGCCAGCAGCGTAGCGACAGGGGGATATGGCTACACCTTC. Residues: CASSVATGGYGYTF.

The V gene is TRBV10-3, the J gene TRBJ1-5, with a possible D match to TRBD1 (5 bases). The CDR3 has 16 residues. Per germline, CDR1 ENHRY and CDR2 SYGVKD. V was cut by 4 bases and J by 4 bases, with 17 bases left in between. CDR3 sequence reads: CAISARQGGSNQPQHF. DNA of the CDR3: TGTGCCATCAGTGCCCGGCAGGGCGGGTCGAATCAGCCCCAGCATTTT.

The rearrangement uses TRBV15 and TRBJ1-2, with D perhaps TRBD1 (6 bases). The germline gives CDR1 LNHNV, CDR2 YYDKDF (reference sequence). V was shortened by 0 bases and J by 2 bases, with 10 bases between the two germline ends. The CDR3 consists of 15 residues. The CDR3 DNA reads as TGTGCCACCAGCAGAGAGGCGGGGACAAACTATGGCTACACCTTC. Translation: CATSREAGTNYGYTF.

This clonotype appeared a few times. The chain joins TRBV28 to TRBJ2-6; D is undetermined. V was cut by 6 bases and J by 4 bases, with 13 bases left in between. The germline gives CDR1 MDHEN, CDR2 SYDVKM. There are 15 residues in the CDR3. The CDR3 sequence is CASSKTLAGANVLTF. As DNA, the CDR3 is TGTGCCAGCAGCAAGACCTTGGCCGGGGCCAACGTCCTGACTTTC.

In its sample, this clonotype was seen many times. The rearrangement uses TRBV30 and TRBJ2-7; TRBD1 might be the D (6 bases). This CDR3 is 11 amino acids long. Germline CDR1 reads GTSNPN; CDR2 reads SVGIG (reference sequence). Trimming cost V 3 bases and J 3 bases, with 6 bases left between them. The CDR3 is CAWRGGYEQYF. CDR3 in DNA: TGTGCCTGGAGAGGGGGCTACGAGCAGTACTTC.

Ten or more counts support this clonotype. The genes are TRBV5-1 and TRBJ2-2; D remains ambiguous. Germline V CDR1 and CDR2: SGHRS, YFSETQ. Trimming shortened V by 1 base and J by 1 base, and 2 bases separated the two germline ends. The CDR3 is 13 amino acids. Here the CDR3 reads CASSLMNTGELFF. In nucleotides, the CDR3 is TGCGCCAGCAGCTTGATGAACACCGGGGAGCTGTTTTTT. The variable domain in full, completed from reference TRBV5-1 and TRBJ2-2, reads KAGVTQTPRYLIKTRGQQVTLSCSPISGHRSVSWYQQTPGQGLQFLFEYFSETQRNKGNFPGRFSGRQFSNSRSEMNVSTLELGDSALYLCASSLMNTGELFFGEGSRLTVL.

The chain carries TRBV5-1 and TRBJ1-2; 9 positions match TRBD1. V was clipped by 7 bases and J by 6 bases; unmatched bases: 7. CDR1 is SGHRS, CDR2 YFSETQ, per germline. The length of the CDR3 is 13 residues. In nucleotides, the CDR3 is TGCGCCAGCCGGACAGGGGATTGGGATGGCTACACCTTC. This encodes CASRTGDWDGYTF.

This clonotype was seen ten or more times. The chain links TRBV6-5 to TRBJ1-4; D gene ambiguous. This CDR3 spans 13 amino acids. Germline V lookup: CDR1 MNHEY, CDR2 SVGAGI. Deletions cut 0 bases from V and 7 bases from J, with 6 bases between. DNA for the CDR3: TGTGCCAGCAGTTACTCGTCACTTGAAAAACTGTTTTTT. Amino acids: CASSYSSLEKLFF.

The sample holds many counts of this clonotype. This chain uses TRBV5-1 with TRBJ1-6; D is perhaps TRBD1 (5 bases). The CDR3 runs 16 residues. Germline CDR1 reads SGHRS; CDR2 reads YFSETQ. V was cut by 1 base and J by 10 bases, with 18 bases left in between. The CDR3 sequence: CASSLIAGGKSSPLHF. The DNA for the CDR3 is TGCGCCAGCAGCTTGATCGCGGGGGGGAAATCATCACCCCTCCACTTT.

The sample holds many counts of this clonotype. This chain links TRBV5-1 with TRBJ2-2, with a tentative D call TRBD1 (6 bases). CDR1 and CDR2 from the germline V gene are SGHRS and YFSETQ. The length of the CDR3 is 14 residues. Trimming cost V 3 bases and J 5 bases, with 11 bases left between them. The CDR3 sequence: CASSSGQPTGELFF. CDR3 DNA: TGCGCCAGCAGCTCCGGACAGCCTACCGGGGAGCTGTTTTTT. The full variable domain, with the rest looked up from reference TRBV5-1 and TRBJ2-2, is KAGVTQTPRYLIKTRGQQVTLSCSPISGHRSVSWYQQTPGQGLQFLFEYFSETQRNKGNFPGRFSGRQFSNSRSEMNVSTLELGDSALYLCASSSGQPTGELFFGEGSRLTVL.

The chain has TRBV11-1 and TRBJ2-1, with D unclear. This CDR3 region has 18 residues. Trimming removed 1 base from V and 0 bases from J, with 16 bases in between. The germline CDR1 and CDR2 sequences are SGHAT and FQDESV (reference sequence). Written as DNA, the CDR3 is TGTGCCAGCAGCTTAGGGCACGGCAAAGGGCGCTCCTACAATGAGCAGTTCTTC. Residues: CASSLGHGKGRSYNEQFF.

The chain uses TRBV20-1 and TRBJ2-7; TRBD2 might be the D (5 bases). Germline CDR1 reads DFQATT; CDR2 reads SNEGSKA (reference sequence). The V end was cut by 5 bases, the J end by 7 bases, with 18 bases between. The CDR3 is 13 residues long. The CDR3 protein is CSAAPGLQREQYF. The CDR3 DNA follows: TGCAGTGCTGCTCCCGGACTTCAGAGGGAGCAGTACTTC.

This chain joins TRBV5-1 and TRBJ2-1, with 10 bases matching TRBD2. CDR3 length: 17 amino acids. Germline loops: CDR1 SGHRS, CDR2 YFSETQ. Unmatched junction bases numbered 17, after V lost 6 bases and J lost 8 bases. The CDR3 region has the DNA TGCGCCAGCATCCCGCACCTAGCGGGGGTATCAGGGTATGAGCAGTTCTTC. Translating gives CASIPHLAGVSGYEQFF.